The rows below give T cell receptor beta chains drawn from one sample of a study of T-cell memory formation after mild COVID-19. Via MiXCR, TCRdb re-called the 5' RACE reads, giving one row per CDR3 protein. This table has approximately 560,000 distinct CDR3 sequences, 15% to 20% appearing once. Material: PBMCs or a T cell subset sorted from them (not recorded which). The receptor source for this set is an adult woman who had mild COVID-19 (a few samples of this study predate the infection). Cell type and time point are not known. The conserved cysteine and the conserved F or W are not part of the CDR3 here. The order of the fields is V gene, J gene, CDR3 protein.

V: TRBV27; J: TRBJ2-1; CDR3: ASSFLLAGRYNEQF
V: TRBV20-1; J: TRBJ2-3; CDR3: SARSWRESTDTQY
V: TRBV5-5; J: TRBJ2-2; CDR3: ASSSPSRGRNTGELF
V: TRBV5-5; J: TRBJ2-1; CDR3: ASSLPPNEQF
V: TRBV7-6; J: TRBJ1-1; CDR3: ASSLGEATEAF
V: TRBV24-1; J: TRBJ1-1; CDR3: ATSDTKGVLNTEAF
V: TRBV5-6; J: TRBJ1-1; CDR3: ARSSGRYTEAF
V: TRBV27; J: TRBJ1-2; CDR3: ASSHYGGASDYGYT
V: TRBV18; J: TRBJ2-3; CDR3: ASSPLSHGRTSDTQY
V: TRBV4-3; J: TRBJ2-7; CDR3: ASSQDRQVLYEQY
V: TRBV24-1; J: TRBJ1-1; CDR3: ATSDGQGAEAEAF
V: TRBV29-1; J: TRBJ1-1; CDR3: SVVTGRGAF
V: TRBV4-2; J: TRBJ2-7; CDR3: ASGRGLAGAYEQY
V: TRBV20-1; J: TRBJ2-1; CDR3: SAPRGRSSYNEQF
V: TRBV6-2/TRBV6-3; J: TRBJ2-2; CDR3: ASSQTSGSATGELF
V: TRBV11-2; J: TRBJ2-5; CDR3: ASSLTTSEAQY
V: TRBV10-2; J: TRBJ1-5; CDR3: ASSHRTGPGQPQH
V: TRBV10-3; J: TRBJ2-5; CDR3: AISGDVEETQY
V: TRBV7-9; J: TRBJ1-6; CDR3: ASSSGVRTLH
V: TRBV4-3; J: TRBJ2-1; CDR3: ASSQDQAGFYNEQF
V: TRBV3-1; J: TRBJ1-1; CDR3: ASQPRPNTEAF
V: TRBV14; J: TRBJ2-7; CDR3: ASSRTDVEQY